This T cell receptor beta chain was documented in a study of blood T cell repertoires in COVID-19. The overall study: The cDNA or gDNA used as material had been derived from T cells, B-cell-depleted T cells, or PBMCs.

Some clones are missing from TCRdb's copy, which holds only in-frame ones; the method was immunoSEQ multiplex PCR. The table lists approximately 260,000 clones, approximately 84% of them singletons, with roughly 6.7% in the top ten. V was clipped by 7 bases and J by 2 bases, with 15 bases between them. The CDR3 spans 14 residues. CDR1 WSHSY and CDR2 SAAADI come from the germline V gene. Assignments of participants to cohorts depended upon their own reported clinical history. Within 2 weeks before study entry, exposed participants met a COVID-19 case. The V and J genes are TRBV10-2 and TRBJ2-7; D call uncertain. The receptor was isolated from a woman between 45 and 65 years old who had been exposed to COVID-19. The sequenced sample consisted of PBMCs or T cells enriched from blood (not recorded which). The CDR3 nucleotides read TGCGCCAGCACTAAGGTGGGCTCAGCCTACGAGCAGTACTTC. Encoded protein: CASTKVGSAYEQYF.